Described below is a single TCR beta chain sequence and its context. Its antigen is unknown. TCRB transcripts that were expressed got sequenced, as all of the isolated RNA had been reverse transcribed. The data were produced by immunoSEQ multiplex PCR, yet TCRdb's version contains in-frame clones alone and is incomplete. The table includes 500,000 to 650,000 clones, 12% detected once. This specimen comes from a study of beta chain features in type 1 diabetes. A CD45RO/CCR7/CD25/CD127/CD95/CD27 panel sorted naive, central memory, regulatory and stem cell-like memory CD4+ cells. General study results and limits: More deletions and fewer insertions at VDJ junctions were found in patients with type 1 diabetes. A closer apparent resemblance between naive, central memory and Treg TCRB repertoires was seen in patients than in healthy donors. In every one of the four CD4+ subsets, TCRB CDR3s were moderately but significantly shorter in Type 1 diabetes patients.

Trimming pared 2 bases from V and 4 bases from J, leaving 16 bases between. CDR1 and CDR2 from the germline V gene are SEHNR and FQNEAQ (reference sequence). The CDR3 covers 16 residues. This sequence originates from a man aged 30 to 45 with type 1 diabetes. This chain uses TRBV7-9 with TRBJ2-3, with D unresolved. What was sequenced was naive CD4+ T cells from blood. Here the CDR3 reads CASSLLPGTAADTQYF. DNA for the CDR3: TGTGCCAGCAGCTTACTCCCGGGTACCGCGGCAGATACGCAGTATTTT.